The next 27 T cell receptor beta chains were all read from a single sample in a study of control samples from healthy donors and cancer patients. Only in-frame clones appear in the TCRdb table, and some are missing; sequencing was by immunoSEQ multiplex PCR. The data hold about 100,000 clones, with around 89% observed a single time. Specimen: blood. The source of these receptors is a man aged 25 to 40 in good health.

This clone has just one count. The V and J genes are TRBV18 and TRBJ1-5; the match to TRBD1 covers 12 bases. J gave up 2 bases and V 3 bases, and 2 bases lay outside the gene matches. The CDR3 has 16 amino acids. Germline CDR1 KGHSH, CDR2 LQKENI. Here the CDR3 reads CASSPGTGGGNQPQHF. The CDR3 bases are TGTGCCAGCTCACCCGGGACAGGGGGCGGCAATCAGCCCCAGCATTTT.

The chain is built from TRBV27 and TRBJ1-2; TRBD1 agrees at 7 bases. V lost 3 bases to trimming and J lost 6 bases; unmatched junction nucleotides: 13. CDR1 and CDR2 (germline): MNHEY, SMNVEV (reference sequence). CDR3 size: 16 residues. The CDR3 region is CASSFSPPGTDDGYTF. The CDR3 bases are TGTGCCAGCAGTTTTAGTCCCCCCGGGACAGACGATGGCTACACCTTC.

This chain links TRBV7-3 with TRBJ1-3; D is undetermined. The CDR3 extends over 15 amino acids. V shed 1 base and J shed 4 bases, with 11 bases lying between them. Germline values: CDR1 SGHTA, CDR2 FQGTGA. CDR3 residues: CASSLIPGPGNTIYF. CDR3 DNA sequence: TGTGCCAGCAGCTTAATTCCCGGGCCGGGAAACACCATATATTTT.

The rearrangement uses TRBV12-3 or TRBV12-4 and TRBJ1-2; D call uncertain. The V end lost 2 bases, the J end lost 4 bases, and 8 bases lay between the germline ends. This CDR3 contains 13 residues. This chain's CDR3 is CASSLNYPYGYTF. In DNA form, the CDR3 reads TGTGCCAGCAGTTTAAATTATCCCTATGGCTACACCTTC.

The chain is built from TRBV28 and TRBJ1-4; D is uncertain. The CDR3 sequence is 13 residues long. The V end lost 6 bases, the J end lost 8 bases, and 13 bases lay between the germline ends. The V gene's germline CDR1 is MDHEN and CDR2 SYDVKM. The CDR3 DNA follows: TGTGCCAGCAGCCCGATTCTGGGAGAAAAACTGTTTTTT. It specifies CASSPILGEKLFF.

V and J are TRBV5-1 and TRBJ1-1; D is ambiguous. Trimming shortened V by 1 base and J by 3 bases, and 10 bases separated the two germline ends. There are 14 residues in the CDR3. CDR1 is SGHRS and CDR2 is YFSETQ in the germline V gene. The CDR3 loop reads CASSLPDRDTEAFF. CDR3 nucleotide sequence: TGCGCCAGCAGCTTGCCCGATCGGGACACTGAAGCTTTCTTT.

The genes are TRBV11-1 and TRBJ2-2, with 11 bases matching TRBD1. V trimming: 5 bases; J trimming: 9 bases; junction bases outside the gene matches: 8. This CDR3 contains 15 residues. CDR1 and CDR2 (germline): SGHAT, FQDESV (reference sequence). In DNA form, the CDR3 reads TGTGCCAGCAGCCGGACAGGGGGCAAGCTGAGGGAGCTGTTTTTT. It codes for CASSRTGGKLRELFF.

The chain couples TRBV3-1 (or the pseudogene TRBV3-2) to TRBJ2-3, with 9 bases fitting TRBD2. The CDR3 is 16 amino acids. The germline gives CDR1 LGHDT, CDR2 YNNKEL (reference sequence). V lost 3 bases and J lost 2; bases outside the gene matches: 6. CDR3 bases: TGTGCCAGCAGCCATTCGAGCGGGGGGCCCACAGATACGCAGTATTTT. This translates into CASSHSSGGPTDTQYF.

This chain connects TRBV4-1 to TRBJ1-1, with 9 bases identical to TRBD1. CDR3 size: 16 residues. Per the germline V gene, CDR1 is MGHRA and CDR2 is YSYEKL. V gave up 5 bases and J gave up 1 base; unmatched junction bases: 8. The chain's CDR3 is CASSTGQGGSNTEAFF. The CDR3 DNA reads TGCGCCAGCAGCACGGGACAGGGAGGATCGAACACTGAAGCTTTCTTT.

Worth noting for this clone: Other nucleotide sequences in the sample specify the same CDR3. The V call is TRBV12-5, the J call TRBJ2-1; tentative D call: TRBD2 (6 bases). Trimming cost V 6 bases and J 2 bases, with 11 bases left between them. The CDR3 loop spans 14 amino acids. Germline CDR1 reads LGHNT; CDR2 reads FRNRAP. Written as DNA, the CDR3 is TGTGCTAGTGGAGACGGAGGGGCCTACAATGAGCAGTTCTTC. This sequence encodes CASGDGGAYNEQFF.

This chain links TRBV11-2 with TRBJ2-7; weak D call: TRBD1 (5 bases). The CDR3 contains 15 residues. Germline V gives CDR1 SGHAT, CDR2 FQNNGV. The ends were cut back, 4 bases at V and 5 bases at J, with 18 bases in the middle. CDR3 protein: CASSSLKGRVNEQYV. Written as DNA, the CDR3 is TGTGCCAGCAGCTCCTTAAAGGGCAGGGTTAACGAGCAGTACGTC.

The V gene is TRBV2, the J gene TRBJ1-2, with D unclear. This CDR3 has 13 amino acids. The V and J ends lost 2 bases and 4 bases respectively, with 8 bases between them. Germline-derived CDR1 and CDR2 are SNHLY and FYNNEI. The CDR3: CASSEQSPYGYTF. CDR3 nucleotide sequence: TGTGCCAGCAGTGAACAGTCCCCCTATGGCTACACCTTC.

V usage is TRBV30 and J usage is TRBJ1-6; D perhaps matches TRBD1 (6 bases). This CDR3 spans 12 amino acids. Germline CDR1 reads GTSNPN; CDR2 reads SVGIG (reference sequence). V shed 1 base and J shed 11 bases, with 9 bases lying between them. The CDR3 region is CAWSADRTPLHF. In DNA, the CDR3 is TGTGCCTGGAGTGCTGACAGGACACCCCTCCACTTT.

The chain couples TRBV9 to TRBJ2-1; D ambiguous. Trimming removed 3 bases from V and 2 bases from J, with 12 bases in between. This CDR3 spans 15 amino acids. Germline V gene sequence: CDR1 SGDLS, CDR2 YYNGEE. CDR3 amino acids: CASSAIDGPYNEQFF. The CDR3 bases are TGTGCCAGCAGCGCGATCGACGGTCCCTACAATGAGCAGTTCTTC.

This clone was picked up one time. The V gene is TRBV6-6, the J gene TRBJ1-3, with D possibly matching TRBD1 (5 bases). In germline, CDR1 is MNHNY, CDR2 SVGAGI (reference sequence). The CDR3 covers 15 residues. Trimming cost V 4 bases and J 0 bases, with 10 bases left between them. This CDR3 reads CASSSTGGSGNTIYF. The CDR3 bases are TGTGCCAGCAGTTCAACGGGGGGCTCTGGAAACACCATATATTTT.

V usage is TRBV6-5 and J usage is TRBJ2-7, with 9 nucleotides matching TRBD1. Trimming removed 4 bases from V and 5 bases from J; junction bases left unmatched: 12. The CDR3 extends over 16 amino acids. CDR1 and CDR2 (germline): MNHEY, SVGAGI. DNA for the CDR3: TGTGCCAGCAGTTCGACCGACCTGGACAGGGGTAACGAGCAGTACTTC. Translation: CASSSTDLDRGNEQYF.

The chain combines TRBV3-1 (or the pseudogene TRBV3-2) with TRBJ2-5, with TRBD2 matching 9 bases. The CDR3 loop spans 17 amino acids. With 1 base clipped from V and 5 bases from J, the junction kept 11 bases outside the gene matches. Germline loops: CDR1 LGHDT, CDR2 YNNKEL (reference sequence). CDR3 loop: CASSQGTSGGPGETQYF. The CDR3 nucleotides read TGTGCCAGCAGCCAAGGTACGAGCGGGGGGCCAGGGGAGACCCAGTACTTC.

The chain links TRBV20-1 to TRBJ1-1, with D possibly being TRBD1 (5 bases). CDR1 and CDR2 (germline): DFQATT, SNEGSKA (reference sequence). This CDR3 contains 11 residues. Trimming removed 5 bases at V and 10 bases at J, with 14 bases between. The CDR3 nucleotides are TGCAGTGCTTCCGGGGCCCGGCCAGCTTTCTTT. This translates into CSASGARPAFF.

This chain connects TRBV7-2 to TRBJ1-1; 7 bases align to TRBD1. The V and J ends lost 3 bases and 1 base, in that order; junction bases with no gene match: 2. CDR3 length: 14 amino acids. CDR1 SGHTA and CDR2 FQGNSA come from the germline V gene. CDR3 residues: CASSFRQGNTEAFF. DNA for the CDR3: TGTGCCAGCAGCTTTAGACAGGGGAACACTGAAGCTTTCTTT.

The CDR3 region is CASSPGTFLSHEQFF. The DNA of the CDR3 is TGTGCCAGTAGCCCCGGGACATTTCTATCCCATGAGCAGTTCTTC. V is TRBV19 and J is TRBJ2-1; D might be TRBD1 (6 bases). The germline V and J ends were trimmed by 6 bases and 8 bases, with 20 bases remaining between them. CDR3 length equals 15 residues. The germline V gene encodes CDR1 LNHDA and CDR2 SQIVND (reference sequence).

The J gene is TRBJ1-1, the V gene TRBV7-3; 7 bases map to TRBD1. J gave up 9 bases and V 2 bases, and 6 bases lay outside the gene matches. The CDR3 covers 13 residues. Per germline, CDR1 SGHTA and CDR2 FQGTGA. The CDR3 loop is CASSLEGARKAFF. The DNA for the CDR3 is TGTGCCAGCAGCTTAGAGGGGGCGAGGAAAGCTTTCTTT.

The rearrangement links TRBV6-5 to TRBJ1-6; D is perhaps TRBD1 (5 bases). The CDR3 covers 13 residues. CDR1 MNHEY and CDR2 SVGAGI come from the germline V gene. V lost 6 bases to trimming and J lost 7 bases, with 10 bases between them. CDR3 in DNA: TGTGCCAGCAGAACGACAGCAAATTCACCCCTCCACTTT. Residues: CASRTTANSPLHF.

To note about this clone: Other DNA sequences in this specimen translate into the identical CDR3. The chain employs TRBV7-2 and TRBJ2-7; no reliable D call. The CDR3 covers 13 residues. Germline V gene lookup returns CDR1 SGHTA and CDR2 FQGNSA. Trimming took off 5 bases at V and 2 bases at J, with 10 bases between the two ends. CDR3 in amino acids: CASSTQGTYEQYF. The CDR3 nucleotides read TGTGCCAGCAGCACACAAGGTACCTACGAGCAGTACTTC.

The chain combines TRBV30 with TRBJ1-2; D gene uncertain. CDR1 GTSNPN and CDR2 SVGIG come from the germline V gene (reference sequence). The CDR3 is 14 residues long. Trimming took 2 bases from V and 5 from J, leaving 15 bases between them. CDR3: CAWSIRPGSYGYTF. The CDR3 nucleotides are TGTGCCTGGAGTATTAGGCCCGGGAGTTATGGCTACACCTTC.

The gene calls are TRBV29-1 and TRBJ2-5; 7 positions agree with TRBD2. V lost 4 bases, J lost 2 bases, and 10 bases stayed unmatched. Germline-derived CDR1 and CDR2 are SQVTM and ANQGSEA. The CDR3 has 15 amino acids. The CDR3 nucleotides read TGCAGCGTTGGGCCACGGGGGGACCCTCAAGAGACCCAGTACTTC. Its translation: CSVGPRGDPQETQYF.

The chain couples TRBV3-1 (or the pseudogene TRBV3-2) to TRBJ2-1, with D possibly matching TRBD1 (5 bases). This CDR3 has 15 residues. Germline CDR1 and CDR2: LGHDT and YNNKEL (reference sequence). V lost 0 bases and J lost 4, with 10 bases in between. CDR3 amino acids: CASSQEQASYNEQFF. CDR3 DNA: TGTGCCAGCAGCCAAGAACAGGCTTCGTACAATGAGCAGTTCTTC.

This CDR3 reads CASALDRGRTEAFF. In DNA form, the CDR3 reads TGTGCCAGCGCCCTGGACAGGGGAAGAACTGAAGCTTTCTTT. This rearrangement joins TRBV27 to TRBJ1-1; TRBD1 aligns across 9 bases. The V gene's germline CDR1 is MNHEY and CDR2 SMNVEV (reference sequence). The CDR3 is 14 amino acids. V shed 8 bases and J 5 bases; nucleotides not matched to a gene: 9.